Sequencing of this T cell receptor (beta chain) was carried out in a study of molecular identifiers for immune sequencing clone quantification. At the level of the study: The replicates split RNA from around 18,000 or 91,000 naive CD8 cells five ways and sequenced four.

CD8+CD4-CCR7+CD45RA+ sorting gave the naive CD8 T cells. CDR1 and CDR2 (germline): LGHNA, YSLEER. V lost 1 base and J lost 5; bases outside the gene matches: 5. The CDR3 length is 15 residues. TCRdb reprocessed the PCR reads via MiXCR and lists one record per CDR3 protein. The sample consists of 80,000 to 95,000 distinct CDR3 sequences, around 19% of them appearing once. This clonotype was counted many times. What it binds is not known. The study's findings and limits: Clones exceeding 20 RNA copies carried over 97% of effector molecules but under 1% of naive-cell molecules.

Sequenced: naive CD8+ T cells from blood, with Jurkat cell RNA spiked in. This sample's subset: FACS-sorted CD8+CD4-CCR7+CD45RA+ naive T cells. J is TRBJ2-5 and V is TRBV4-3, with 9 bases identical to TRBD1. The receptor's source is a human donor in good health. Some libraries in this study had Jurkat cell RNA spiked in. In DNA, the CDR3 is TGCGCCAGCAGCCAAGTTCGGACAGGGGTGGAGACCCAGTACTTC. This translates into CASSQVRTGVETQYF.